Reported below is one T cell receptor (beta chain). The target of this receptor is not known. The input lacks base qualities; no much larger clone sits a single base away. The data derive from a study of blood T cell repertoires in COVID-19 (dated by TCRdb to about 2020). About the study as a whole: The collaborator samples originated in the United States, Italy and Spain and spanned the acute and convalescent phases of COVID-19. HLA class I and class II types, where available, came from metadata supplied by the sample provider rather than from assay-based typing. The material from the prospective study consisted of cDNA or gDNA derived from T cells, B-cell-depleted T cells, or PBMCs. Sample metadata almost always included a de-identified subject ID, COVID-19 status, age in years and sex. Deeply sampled blood TCRbeta repertoires from subjects exposed to, actively infected with, or recovered from COVID-19 were included in the dataset. Samples were obtained from the ongoing ImmuneRACE study (first 160 participants) and from about 1,300 subjects provided by 6 global collaborators. The repertoires were made available in a free public database intended to serve as a resource for research on the immune response to SARS-CoV-2. On the study overall, not on this receptor specifically: Clinical and demographic metadata were provided uncurated, with the amount varying by source and participant.

The immunoSEQ Assay, a bias-controlled multiplex PCR, was used to amplify TCRbeta CDR3 regions from genomic DNA. In the original analysis: The number of nucleated cells in each sample was estimated from the amplification of reference gene primers within the assay. To quantify the absolute abundance of each unique TCRbeta CDR3 rearrangement, sequence reads were collapsed and filtered. For each sample, productive Simpson clonality was calculated as the square root of Simpson's diversity index over productive rearrangements. This immuneACCESS table, as held by TCRdb, lists in-frame sequences with V and J called but not all clones. Of the missing ones, under half trace to an unresolved V gene in checked studies; the others have no known cause. From that table come the V and J calls and clone size; the DNA was used to work out D and trimming. This sample comprises 130,000 to 150,000 clones, 80% to 90% of them detected only once. The ten largest account for over 0.85% of the sample.

V is shortened by 1 base, J by 1 base, and the region joining them spans 10 bases. The CDR3 sequence holds 14 residues, the cysteine and phenylalanine included. The DNA shown is the 42-base CDR3, in frame from base 1. CDR1 and CDR2 (SQVTM, ANQGSEA) derive from the germline V gene. Collaborating institutions collected whole blood in K2EDTA tubes following their own protocols. For TCRbeta analysis, collaborator samples were shipped as frozen whole blood, as isolated PBMCs, or as DNA extracted from either sample type. In this chain, TRBV29-1 is recombined with TRBJ1-1; the D gene identity is not certain. The sample taken for sequencing was peripheral blood. This clonotype was sampled from a woman aged 50 to 65 with acute or convalescent COVID-19. Here is the DNA: TGCAGCGTTGAAGCGGTGTCGGGGAACACTGAAGCTTTCTTT. This encodes CSVEAVSGNTEAFF.